The next 19 T cell receptor beta chains were all read from a single sample in a study of cytomegalovirus exposure and HLA in healthy donors (dated by TCRdb to the late 2010s). The library was generated by the immunoSEQ multiplex PCR assay. TCRdb provides this immuneACCESS table in a form limited to in-frame rearrangements. Some clones are lacking; in checked studies, under half of them reflect an unresolved V gene, and why the rest are absent is not known. The sample profile shows fewer than 200,000 clones; 95% to 97% of them were found once. Of the sample, approximately 0.97% is held by the ten largest clones. Material for sequencing was PBMCs. The receptors originated from a woman younger than 30 in good health and CMV-seronegative.

CDR3 sequence: CASNIARDTSSGNTIYF. In nucleotides, the CDR3 is TGTGCCAGCAATATCGCTCGGGACACAAGCTCTGGAAACACCATATATTTT. The chain is built from TRBV5-6 and TRBJ1-3; perhaps TRBD1 as D (6 bases). CDR1 SGHDT and CDR2 YYEEEE come from the germline V gene. This CDR3 region has 17 residues. V lost 6 bases to trimming and J lost 0 bases, with 19 bases between them.

J is TRBJ1-1 and V is TRBV18; D not certain. V was shortened by 5 bases and J by 3 bases, with 10 bases between the two germline ends. This CDR3 region has 13 residues. Germline V gene sequence: CDR1 KGHSH, CDR2 LQKENI. The CDR3 reads CASSISPDTEAFF. The CDR3 DNA reads as TGTGCCAGCTCAATTAGTCCGGACACTGAAGCTTTCTTT.

This clone showed up just once. The chain has TRBV19 and TRBJ2-6; 8 bases map to TRBD2. The CDR3 runs 19 residues. The junction had 15 bases not matched to a gene; V was cut back by 3 bases and J by 5 bases. CDR1 and CDR2 (germline): LNHDA, SQIVND (reference sequence). The chain's CDR3 is CASSIEGTRGGLWANVLTF. CDR3 DNA sequence: TGTGCCAGTAGTATTGAGGGGACCCGCGGGGGGCTCTGGGCCAACGTCCTGACTTTC.

This chain uses TRBV6-1 with TRBJ2-1; TRBD2 matches 8 bases. The germline V gene has CDR1 MNHNS and CDR2 SASEGT. The CDR3 runs to 15 residues. V lost 2 bases and J lost 3; bases outside the gene matches: 3. CDR3 sequence (DNA): TGTGCCAGCAGTGAATCTGGGACTAGCTACAATGAGCAGTTCTTC. As protein: CASSESGTSYNEQFF.

V is TRBV7-9 and J is TRBJ2-1, with TRBD2 matching 7 bases. Germline assignment: CDR1 SEHNR and CDR2 FQNEAQ (reference sequence). The CDR3 extends over 17 amino acids. V lost 5 bases and J lost 2; bases outside the gene matches: 12. The DNA for the CDR3 is TGTGCCAGCAGCCTCCGAAGGGGCGGGGGACCCTACAATGAGCAGTTCTTC. It yields the protein CASSLRRGGGPYNEQFF.

The chain employs TRBV11-1 and TRBJ2-1; 10 nucleotides match TRBD2. The germline gives CDR1 SGHAT, CDR2 FQDESV (reference sequence). V lost 1 base to trimming and J lost 6 bases; unmatched junction nucleotides: 3. The CDR3 is made up of 15 amino acids. The CDR3 DNA follows: TGTGCCAGCAGCTTAGGGGCTAGCGGGGGCAATGAGCAGTTCTTC. It translates to CASSLGASGGNEQFF.

The V gene is TRBV5-1, the J gene TRBJ1-1; D gene ambiguous. CDR3 length equals 15 residues. Deletions cut 0 bases from V and 0 bases from J, with 9 bases between. Looked up from germline, CDR1 is SGHRS and CDR2 is YFSETQ. The CDR3 nucleotides are TGCGCCAGCAGCTTGGTGTCTTCGGTGAACACTGAAGCTTTCTTT. It codes for CASSLVSSVNTEAFF.

The J gene is TRBJ2-1, the V gene TRBV4-1, with 8 bases identical to TRBD1. V was pared by 4 bases and J by 8 bases, with 7 bases of the junction left unmatched. This CDR3 spans 14 amino acids. CDR1 and CDR2 (germline): MGHRA, YSYEKL. The CDR3 region is CASSPLQGDDEQFF. In nucleotides, the CDR3 is TGCGCCAGCAGCCCGTTACAGGGGGATGATGAGCAGTTCTTC.

The chain recombines TRBV19 with TRBJ2-2; 12 bases line up with TRBD2. J lost 2 bases, V lost 6 bases, and 4 bases had no gene match. Germline V lookup: CDR1 LNHDA, CDR2 SQIVND (reference sequence). The CDR3 is made up of 16 amino acids. CDR3 bases: TGTGCCAGTAGGACTAGCGGGGGCCTCAACACCGGGGAGCTGTTTTTT. This sequence encodes CASRTSGGLNTGELFF.

CDR3 loop: CASSQEGGGQETQYF. CDR3 bases: TGTGCCAGCAGCCAAGAAGGGGGGGGTCAAGAGACCCAGTACTTC. The chain joins TRBV4-2 to TRBJ2-5; D possibly corresponds to TRBD2 (7 bases). There are 15 residues in the CDR3. Germline V CDR1 and CDR2: LGHNA, YNFKEQ. V lost 0 bases and J lost 2, with 10 bases in between.

The rearrangement uses TRBV6-6 and TRBJ1-4; TRBD1 agrees at 7 bases. This CDR3 has 14 residues. CDR1 is MNHNY, CDR2 SVGAGI, per germline (reference sequence). Trimming at V came to 4 bases and at J to 5 bases, leaving 4 bases not matched to a gene. CDR3 DNA sequence: TGTGCCAGCAGTTTGGGACAGAAAAATGAAAAACTGTTTTTT. It specifies CASSLGQKNEKLFF.

This chain uses TRBV15 with TRBJ2-7; TRBD1 might be the D (5 bases). This CDR3 comprises 14 residues. The V end lost 0 bases, the J end lost 3 bases, and 9 bases lay between the germline ends. CDR1 is LNHNV, CDR2 YYDKDF, per germline (reference sequence). The CDR3 reads CATSREPTGYEQYF. The DNA of the CDR3 is TGTGCCACCAGCAGAGAGCCTACAGGCTACGAGCAGTACTTC.

This clone showed up just once. DNA for the CDR3: TGCGCCAGCAGCTTGGGAGAGTATTACAGGGGAGACACTGAAGCTTTCTTT. Encoded protein: CASSLGEYYRGDTEAFF. The chain carries TRBV5-1 and TRBJ1-1; 7 positions match TRBD1. Germline V lookup: CDR1 SGHRS, CDR2 YFSETQ. This CDR3 comprises 17 residues. Losses at the gene ends were 0 bases for V and 3 bases for J; bases not matched to a gene: 11.

V gene TRBV5-6 combines with J gene TRBJ1-4, with 7 bases identical to TRBD1. This CDR3 contains 15 residues. After removal of 0 bases from V and 5 bases from J, the junction contained 4 bases not matched to a gene. CDR1 SGHDT and CDR2 YYEEEE come from the germline V gene. The CDR3: CASSLVGTENEKLFF. The CDR3, as DNA: TGTGCCAGCAGCTTGGTAGGGACAGAAAATGAAAAACTGTTTTTT. Variable domain in full (rest from reference TRBV5-6 and TRBJ1-4): DAGVTQSPTHLIKTRGQQVTLRCSPKSGHDTVSWYQQALGQGPQFIFQYYEEEERQRGNFPDRFSGHQFPNYSSELNVNALLLGDSALYLCASSLVGTENEKLFFGSGTQLSVL.

V gene TRBV5-1 combines with J gene TRBJ1-6, with 9 bases lining up with TRBD1. There are 16 residues in the CDR3. Germline loops: CDR1 SGHRS, CDR2 YFSETQ. V gave up 2 bases and J gave up 1 base; unmatched junction bases: 1. The CDR3 loop reads CASSLGQGSYNSPLHF. CDR3 nucleotides: TGCGCCAGCAGCTTAGGACAGGGGTCCTATAATTCACCCCTCCACTTT.

The V gene is TRBV7-9, the J gene TRBJ2-5, with D perhaps TRBD2 (5 bases). The CDR3 has 13 amino acids. Looked up from germline, CDR1 is SEHNR and CDR2 is FQNEAQ (reference sequence). With 5 bases removed from V and 2 bases from J, the gap between germline ends came to 9 bases. Written as DNA, the CDR3 is TGTGCCAGCAGCGAACTAGGGCAAGAGACCCAGTACTTC. Amino acids: CASSELGQETQYF. Full variable domain (remainder filled in from reference TRBV7-9 and TRBJ2-5): DTGVSQNPRHKITKRGQNVTFRCDPISEHNRLYWYRQTLGQGPEFLTYFQNEAQLEKSRLLSDRFSAERPKGSFSTLEIQRTEQGDSAMYLCASSELGQETQYFGPGTRLLVL.

To note about this clone: A read error may account for a junction end that differs from germline. The chain combines TRBV7-7 with TRBJ2-3; possible D gene TRBD1, 6 bases. The CDR3 is 14 amino acids. The germline CDR1 and CDR2 sequences are SSHAT and FNYEAQ (reference sequence). CDR3 region: CASSNGQSGDTQYF. Here the CDR3 DNA reads TGTGCTAGCAGCAACGGACAGAGCGGTGATACGCAGTATTTT.

The V gene is TRBV19, the J gene TRBJ2-7, with 10 bases identical to TRBD1. V dropped 3 bases and J dropped 2; count of bases not matched to a gene: 4. Per germline, CDR1 LNHDA and CDR2 SQIVND (reference sequence). The CDR3 spans 15 residues. CDR3 residues: CASSITGQGPYEQYF. Here the CDR3 DNA reads TGTGCCAGTAGTATTACGGGACAGGGGCCCTACGAGCAGTACTTC. The whole variable domain, filled in from reference TRBV19 and TRBJ2-7, reads DGGITQSPKYLFRKEGQNVTLSCEQNLNHDAMYWYRQDPGQGLRLIYYSQIVNDFQKGDIAEGYSVSREKKESFPLTVTSAQKNPTAFYLCASSITGQGPYEQYFGPGTRLTVT.

DNA of the CDR3: TGTGCCAGCAGTTTATCCAATAATTCACCCCTCCACTTT. It specifies CASSLSNNSPLHF. This chain joins TRBV27 and TRBJ1-6; no definite D call. Germline V lookup: CDR1 MNHEY, CDR2 SMNVEV (reference sequence). The V and J ends lost 0 bases and 5 bases respectively, with 2 bases between them. The CDR3 runs 13 residues.